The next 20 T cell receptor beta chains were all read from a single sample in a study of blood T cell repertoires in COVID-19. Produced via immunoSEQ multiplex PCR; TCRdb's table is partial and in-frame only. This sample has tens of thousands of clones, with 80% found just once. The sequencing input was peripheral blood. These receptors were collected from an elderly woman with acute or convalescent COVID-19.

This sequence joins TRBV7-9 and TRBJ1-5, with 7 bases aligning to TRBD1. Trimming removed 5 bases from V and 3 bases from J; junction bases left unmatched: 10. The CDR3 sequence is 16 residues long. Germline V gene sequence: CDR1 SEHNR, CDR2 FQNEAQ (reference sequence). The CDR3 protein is CASSLTGTANNQPQHF. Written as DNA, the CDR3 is TGTGCCAGCAGCCTCACCGGGACAGCCAACAATCAGCCCCAGCATTTT.

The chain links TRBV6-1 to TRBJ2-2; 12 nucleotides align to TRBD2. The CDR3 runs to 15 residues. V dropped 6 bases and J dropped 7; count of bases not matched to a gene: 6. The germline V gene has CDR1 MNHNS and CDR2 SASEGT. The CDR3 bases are TGTGCCAGCAGCGAGACTAGCGGGAGTATCGGGGAGCTGTTTTTT. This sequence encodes CASSETSGSIGELFF.

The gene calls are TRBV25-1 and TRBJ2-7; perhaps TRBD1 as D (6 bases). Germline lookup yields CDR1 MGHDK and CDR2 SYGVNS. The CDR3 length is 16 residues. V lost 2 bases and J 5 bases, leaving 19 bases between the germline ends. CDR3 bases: TGTGCCAGCAGTGAACTTTTGACAGGAGAAGCGAACGAGCAGTACTTC. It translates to CASSELLTGEANEQYF.

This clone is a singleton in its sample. Here the CDR3 DNA reads TGCGCCAGCAGCCCCGGGGGGATCTCCTACAATGAGCAGTTCTTC. This encodes CASSPGGISYNEQFF. The chain joins TRBV5-1 to TRBJ2-1, with 7 bases fitting TRBD2. Germline V gene sequence: CDR1 SGHRS, CDR2 YFSETQ. The CDR3 length is 15 residues. The J segment lost 0 bases and the V segment lost 4 bases, leaving 4 bases of the junction unmatched.

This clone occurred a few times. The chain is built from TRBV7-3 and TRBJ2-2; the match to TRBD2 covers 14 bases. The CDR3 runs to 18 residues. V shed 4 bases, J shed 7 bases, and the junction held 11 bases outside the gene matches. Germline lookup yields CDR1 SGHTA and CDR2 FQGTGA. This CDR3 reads CASSSKTGTSGGIGELFF. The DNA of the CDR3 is TGTGCCAGCAGCTCAAAAACCGGGACTAGCGGGGGAATCGGGGAGCTGTTTTTT.

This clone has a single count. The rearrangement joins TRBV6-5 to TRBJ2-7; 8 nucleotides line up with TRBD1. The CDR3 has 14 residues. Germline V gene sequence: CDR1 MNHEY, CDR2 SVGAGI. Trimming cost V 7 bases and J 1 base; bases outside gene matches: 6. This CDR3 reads CASNDGQGSYEQYF. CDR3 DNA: TGTGCCAGCAACGACGGACAGGGTTCCTACGAGCAGTACTTC.

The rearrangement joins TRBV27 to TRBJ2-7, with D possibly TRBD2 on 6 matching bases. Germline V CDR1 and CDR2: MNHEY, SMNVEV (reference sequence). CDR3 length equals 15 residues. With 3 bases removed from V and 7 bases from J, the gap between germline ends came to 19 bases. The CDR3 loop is CASSLWGLGAGEQYF. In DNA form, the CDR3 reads TGTGCCAGCAGTTTGTGGGGCCTAGGGGCGGGGGAGCAGTACTTC.

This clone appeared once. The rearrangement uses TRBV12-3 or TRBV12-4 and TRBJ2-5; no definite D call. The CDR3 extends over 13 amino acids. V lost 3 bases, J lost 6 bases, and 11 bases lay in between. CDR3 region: CASSFRVLKTQYF. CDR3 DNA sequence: TGTGCCAGCAGTTTCCGGGTTTTAAAGACCCAGTACTTC.

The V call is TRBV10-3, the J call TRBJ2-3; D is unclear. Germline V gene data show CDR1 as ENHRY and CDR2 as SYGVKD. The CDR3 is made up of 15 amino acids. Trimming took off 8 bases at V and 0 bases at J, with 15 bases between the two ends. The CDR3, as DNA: TGTGCCATCCGAAAAGCCCAATCTAGCACAGATACGCAGTATTTT. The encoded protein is CAIRKAQSSTDTQYF.

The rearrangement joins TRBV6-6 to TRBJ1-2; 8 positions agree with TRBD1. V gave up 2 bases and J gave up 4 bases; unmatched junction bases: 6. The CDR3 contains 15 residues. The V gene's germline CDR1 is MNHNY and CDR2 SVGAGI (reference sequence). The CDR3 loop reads CASSYAMTGAYGYTF. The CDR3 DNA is TGTGCCAGCAGTTACGCGATGACAGGGGCCTATGGCTACACCTTC.

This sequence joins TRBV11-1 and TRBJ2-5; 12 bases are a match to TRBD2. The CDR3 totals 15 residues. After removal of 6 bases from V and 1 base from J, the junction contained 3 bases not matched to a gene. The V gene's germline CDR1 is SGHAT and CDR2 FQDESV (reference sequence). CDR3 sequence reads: CASRQLAGGQETQYF. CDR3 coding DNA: TGTGCCAGCAGGCAACTAGCGGGAGGCCAAGAGACCCAGTACTTC.

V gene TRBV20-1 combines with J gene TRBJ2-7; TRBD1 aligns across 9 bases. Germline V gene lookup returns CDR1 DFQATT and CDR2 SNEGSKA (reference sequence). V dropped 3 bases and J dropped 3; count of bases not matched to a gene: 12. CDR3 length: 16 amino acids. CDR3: CSASESGTGRLYEQYF. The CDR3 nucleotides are TGCAGTGCTAGTGAATCCGGGACAGGGAGGCTCTACGAGCAGTACTTC.

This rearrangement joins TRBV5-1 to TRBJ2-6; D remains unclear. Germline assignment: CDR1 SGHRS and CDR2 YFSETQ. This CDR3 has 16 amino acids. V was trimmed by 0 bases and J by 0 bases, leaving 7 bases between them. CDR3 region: CASSLVQVSGANVLTF. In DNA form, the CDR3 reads TGCGCCAGCAGCTTGGTACAAGTCTCTGGGGCCAACGTCCTGACTTTC.

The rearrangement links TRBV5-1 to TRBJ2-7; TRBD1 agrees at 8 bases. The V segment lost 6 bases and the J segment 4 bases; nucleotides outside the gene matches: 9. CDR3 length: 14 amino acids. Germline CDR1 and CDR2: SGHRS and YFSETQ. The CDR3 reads CASNPGQGSYEQYF. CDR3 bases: TGCGCCAGCAACCCCGGACAGGGAAGTTACGAGCAGTACTTC.

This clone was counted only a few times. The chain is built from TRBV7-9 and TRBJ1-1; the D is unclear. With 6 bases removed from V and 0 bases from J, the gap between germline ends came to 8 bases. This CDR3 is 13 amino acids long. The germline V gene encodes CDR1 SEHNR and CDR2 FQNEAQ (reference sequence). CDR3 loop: CASSMFVNTEAFF. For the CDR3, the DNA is TGTGCCAGCAGTATGTTCGTGAACACTGAAGCTTTCTTT.

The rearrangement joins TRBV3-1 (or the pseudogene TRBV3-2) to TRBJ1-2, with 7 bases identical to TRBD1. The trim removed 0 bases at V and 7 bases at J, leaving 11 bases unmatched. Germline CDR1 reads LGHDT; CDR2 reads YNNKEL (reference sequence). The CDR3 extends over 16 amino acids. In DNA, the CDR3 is TGTGCCAGCAGCCAAGATCCAGGGGGGACGTACTTTGGCTACACCTTC. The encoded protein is CASSQDPGGTYFGYTF.

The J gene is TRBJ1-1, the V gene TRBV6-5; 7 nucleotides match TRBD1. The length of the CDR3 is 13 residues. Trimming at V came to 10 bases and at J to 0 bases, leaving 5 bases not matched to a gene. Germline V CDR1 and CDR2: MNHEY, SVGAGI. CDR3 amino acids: CATRTGLNTEAFF. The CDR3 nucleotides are TGTGCCACCCGGACAGGTCTGAACACTGAAGCTTTCTTT.

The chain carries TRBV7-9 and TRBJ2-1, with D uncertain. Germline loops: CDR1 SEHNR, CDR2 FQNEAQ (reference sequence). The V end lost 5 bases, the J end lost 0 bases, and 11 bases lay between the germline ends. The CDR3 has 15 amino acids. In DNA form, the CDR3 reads TGTGCCAGCAGCCGAGACCGGGTCTCCTACAATGAGCAGTTCTTC. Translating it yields CASSRDRVSYNEQFF.

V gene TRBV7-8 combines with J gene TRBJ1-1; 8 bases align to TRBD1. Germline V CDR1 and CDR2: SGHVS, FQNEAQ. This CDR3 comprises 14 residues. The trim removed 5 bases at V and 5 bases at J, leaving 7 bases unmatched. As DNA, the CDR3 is TGTGCCAGCAGCATTATGACAGGGGAGACTGAAGCTTTCTTT. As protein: CASSIMTGETEAFF. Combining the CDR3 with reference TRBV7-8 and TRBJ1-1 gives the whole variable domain GAGVSQSPRYKVAKRGQDVALRCDPISGHVSLFWYQQALGQGPEFLTYFQNEAQLDKSGLPSDRFFAERPEGSVSTLKIQRTQQEDSAVYLCASSIMTGETEAFFGQGTRLTVV.

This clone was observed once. The CDR3 DNA reads as TGTGCCAGCAGCCCGAGGAGATATGGCTACACCTTC. Translation: CASSPRRYGYTF. The rearrangement links TRBV7-8 to TRBJ1-2; D uncertain. Germline V gene data show CDR1 as SGHVS and CDR2 as FQNEAQ. CDR3 length: 12 amino acids. Trimming pared 5 bases from V and 5 bases from J, leaving 9 bases between.